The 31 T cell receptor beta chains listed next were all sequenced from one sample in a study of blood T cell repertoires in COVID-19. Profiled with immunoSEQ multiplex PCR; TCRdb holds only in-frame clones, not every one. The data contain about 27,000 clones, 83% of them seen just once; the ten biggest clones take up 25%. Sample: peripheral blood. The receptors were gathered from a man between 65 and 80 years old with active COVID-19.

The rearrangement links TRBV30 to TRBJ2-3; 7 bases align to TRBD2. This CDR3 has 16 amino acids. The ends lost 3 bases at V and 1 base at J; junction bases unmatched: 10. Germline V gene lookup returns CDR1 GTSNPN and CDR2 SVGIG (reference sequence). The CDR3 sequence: CAWRARQRGGTDTQYF. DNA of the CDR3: TGTGCCTGGAGAGCACGCCAGCGGGGAGGCACAGATACGCAGTATTTT.

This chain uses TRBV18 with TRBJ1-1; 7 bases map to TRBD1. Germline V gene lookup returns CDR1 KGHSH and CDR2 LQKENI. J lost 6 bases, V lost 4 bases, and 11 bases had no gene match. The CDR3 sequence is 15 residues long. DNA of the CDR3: TGTGCCAGCTCACGAAACCAGGGGGTTCAAGCTGAAGCTTTCTTT. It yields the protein CASSRNQGVQAEAFF.

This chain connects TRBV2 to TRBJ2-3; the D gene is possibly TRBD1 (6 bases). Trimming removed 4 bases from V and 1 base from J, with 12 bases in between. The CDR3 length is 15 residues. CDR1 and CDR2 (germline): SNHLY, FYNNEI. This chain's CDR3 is CASSAGTIRTDTQYF. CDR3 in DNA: TGTGCCAGCAGTGCAGGGACAATACGCACAGATACGCAGTATTTT.

CDR3 bases: TGCAGTGCTAGTTACAGGGTTTGGTCTTTCTTT. Its translation is CSASYRVWSFF. The rearrangement joins TRBV20-1 to TRBJ1-1, with D perhaps TRBD1 (6 bases). Germline loops: CDR1 DFQATT, CDR2 SNEGSKA (reference sequence). The CDR3 contains 11 residues. V dropped 3 bases and J dropped 12 bases, with 14 bases sitting between them.

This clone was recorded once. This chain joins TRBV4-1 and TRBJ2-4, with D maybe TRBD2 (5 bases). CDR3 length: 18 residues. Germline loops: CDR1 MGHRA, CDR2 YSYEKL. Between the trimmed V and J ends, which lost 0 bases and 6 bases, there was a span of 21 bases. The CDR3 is CASSQERSGGALSNIQYF. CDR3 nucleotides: TGCGCCAGCAGCCAAGAACGATCTGGAGGAGCTCTTTCAAACATTCAGTACTTC.

CDR3 nucleotide sequence: TGTGCCAGCAGTGTAGCGGACAGAGTTTACAATGAGCAGTTCTTC. Its protein is CASSVADRVYNEQFF. The chain employs TRBV2 and TRBJ2-1; D assignment may be TRBD1 or TRBD2 (6 bases each). CDR3 length equals 15 residues. V was clipped by 4 bases and J by 4 bases, with 14 bases between them. The germline gives CDR1 SNHLY, CDR2 FYNNEI.

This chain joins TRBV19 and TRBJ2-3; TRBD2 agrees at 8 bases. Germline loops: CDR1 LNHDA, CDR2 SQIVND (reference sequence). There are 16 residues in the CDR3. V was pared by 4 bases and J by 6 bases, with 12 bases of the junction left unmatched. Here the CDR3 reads CASSNSAGDLQDTQYF. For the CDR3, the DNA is TGTGCCAGTAGTAACTCAGCGGGGGACCTTCAGGATACGCAGTATTTT.

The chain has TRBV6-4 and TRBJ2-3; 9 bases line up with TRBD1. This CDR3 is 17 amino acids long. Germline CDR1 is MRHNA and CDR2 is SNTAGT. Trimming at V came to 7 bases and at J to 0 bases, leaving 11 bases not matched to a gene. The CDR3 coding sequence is TGTGCCAGCACACCGGGACAGGGACCGTTTAGCACAGATACGCAGTATTTT. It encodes CASTPGQGPFSTDTQYF.

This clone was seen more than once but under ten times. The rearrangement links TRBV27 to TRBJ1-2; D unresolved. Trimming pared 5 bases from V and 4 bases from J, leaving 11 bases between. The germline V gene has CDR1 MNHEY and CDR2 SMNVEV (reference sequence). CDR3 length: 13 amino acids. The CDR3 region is CASSGGRSYGYTF. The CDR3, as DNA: TGTGCCAGCAGTGGAGGGCGGAGCTATGGCTACACCTTC.

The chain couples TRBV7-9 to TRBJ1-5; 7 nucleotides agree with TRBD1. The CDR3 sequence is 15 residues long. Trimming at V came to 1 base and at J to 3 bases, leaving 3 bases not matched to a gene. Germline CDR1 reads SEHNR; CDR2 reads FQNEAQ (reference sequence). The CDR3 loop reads CASSLGQGNNQPQHF. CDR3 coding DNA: TGTGCCAGCAGCTTAGGACAGGGTAACAATCAGCCCCAGCATTTT.

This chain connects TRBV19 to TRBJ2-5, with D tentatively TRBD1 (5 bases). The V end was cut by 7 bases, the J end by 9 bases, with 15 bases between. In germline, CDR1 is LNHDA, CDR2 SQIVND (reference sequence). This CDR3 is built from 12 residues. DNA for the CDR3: TGTGCCAGTAATAGTGGTGAAGGGGCCCAGTACTTC. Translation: CASNSGEGAQYF.

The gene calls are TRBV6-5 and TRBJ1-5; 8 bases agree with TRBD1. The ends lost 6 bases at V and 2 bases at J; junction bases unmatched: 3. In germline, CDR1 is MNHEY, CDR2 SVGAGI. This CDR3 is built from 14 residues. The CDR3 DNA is TGTGCCAGCAGGAAGGGACAGGGCAATCAGCCCCAGCATTTT. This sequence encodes CASRKGQGNQPQHF.

The DNA of the CDR3 is TGTGCCAGCAGCTTAGCGGGGCAGAATTCACCCCTCCACTTT. Amino acids: CASSLAGQNSPLHF. The J gene is TRBJ1-6, the V gene TRBV7-6; perhaps TRBD1 as D (5 bases). The CDR3 spans 14 residues. Germline V gives CDR1 SGHVS, CDR2 FNYEAQ. V gave up 0 bases and J gave up 7 bases, with 7 bases separating them.

CDR3 amino acids: CASSPGQAYYNEQFF. For the CDR3, the DNA is TGCGCCAGCAGCCCGGGACAGGCCTACTACAATGAGCAGTTCTTC. The chain is built from TRBV4-1 and TRBJ2-1; TRBD1 aligns across 8 bases. This CDR3 contains 15 residues. V lost 4 bases and J lost 3; bases outside the gene matches: 5. Germline values: CDR1 MGHRA, CDR2 YSYEKL.

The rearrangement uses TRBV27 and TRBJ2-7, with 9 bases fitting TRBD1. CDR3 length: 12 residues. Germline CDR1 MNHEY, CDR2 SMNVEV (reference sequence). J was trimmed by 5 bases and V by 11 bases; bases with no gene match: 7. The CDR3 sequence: CAVWDRVNEQYF. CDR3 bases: TGTGCCGTGTGGGACAGGGTCAACGAGCAGTACTTC.

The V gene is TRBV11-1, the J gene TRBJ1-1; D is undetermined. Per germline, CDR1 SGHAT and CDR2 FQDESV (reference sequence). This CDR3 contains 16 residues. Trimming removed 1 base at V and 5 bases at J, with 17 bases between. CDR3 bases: TGTGCCAGCAGCTTAGTATTTGGCGGAAGTGTTACTGAAGCTTTCTTT. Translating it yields CASSLVFGGSVTEAFF.

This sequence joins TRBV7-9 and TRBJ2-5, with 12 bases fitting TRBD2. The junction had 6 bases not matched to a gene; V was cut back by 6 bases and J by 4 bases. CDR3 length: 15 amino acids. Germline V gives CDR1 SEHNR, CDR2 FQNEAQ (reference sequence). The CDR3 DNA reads TGTGCCAGCAGTCCCCTAGCGGGGGGGCCAGAGACCCAGTACTTC. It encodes CASSPLAGGPETQYF. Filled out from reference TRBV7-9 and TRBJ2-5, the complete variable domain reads DTGVSQNPRHKITKRGQNVTFRCDPISEHNRLYWYRQTLGQGPEFLTYFQNEAQLEKSRLLSDRFSAERPKGSFSTLEIQRTEQGDSAMYLCASSPLAGGPETQYFGPGTRLLVL.

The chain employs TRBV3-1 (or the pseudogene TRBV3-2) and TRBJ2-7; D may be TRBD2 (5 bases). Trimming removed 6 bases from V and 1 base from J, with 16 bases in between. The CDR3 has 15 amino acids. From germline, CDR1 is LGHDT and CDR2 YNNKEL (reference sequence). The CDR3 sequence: CASRLEGLSSYEQYF. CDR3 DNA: TGTGCCAGCAGACTAGAGGGTCTATCGTCCTACGAGCAGTACTTC.

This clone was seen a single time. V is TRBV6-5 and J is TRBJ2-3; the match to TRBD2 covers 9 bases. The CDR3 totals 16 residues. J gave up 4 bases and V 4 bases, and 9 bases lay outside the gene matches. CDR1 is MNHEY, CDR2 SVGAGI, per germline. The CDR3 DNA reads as TGTGCCAGCAGTTTGGGGGGACTAGCCAGATCAGATACGCAGTATTTT. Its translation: CASSLGGLARSDTQYF.

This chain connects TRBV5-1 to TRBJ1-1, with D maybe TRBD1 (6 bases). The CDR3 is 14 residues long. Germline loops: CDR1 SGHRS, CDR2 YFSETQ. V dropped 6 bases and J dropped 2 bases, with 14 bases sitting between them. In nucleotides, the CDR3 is TGCGCCAGCATCCAGGACAGCCCTAACACTGAAGCTTTCTTT. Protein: CASIQDSPNTEAFF.

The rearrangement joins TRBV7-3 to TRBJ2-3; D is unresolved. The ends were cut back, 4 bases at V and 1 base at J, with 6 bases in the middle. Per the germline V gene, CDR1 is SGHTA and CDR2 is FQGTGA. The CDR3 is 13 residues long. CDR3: CASSYSRTDTQYF. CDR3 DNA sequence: TGTGCCAGCAGCTACAGCCGCACAGATACGCAGTATTTT.

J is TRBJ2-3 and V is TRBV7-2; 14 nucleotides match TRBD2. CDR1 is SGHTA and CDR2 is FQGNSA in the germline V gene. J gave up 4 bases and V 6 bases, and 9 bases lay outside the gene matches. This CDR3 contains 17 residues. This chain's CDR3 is CASRSVETSGRADTQYF. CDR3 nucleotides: TGTGCCAGCAGATCCGTCGAGACTAGCGGGAGGGCAGATACGCAGTATTTT.

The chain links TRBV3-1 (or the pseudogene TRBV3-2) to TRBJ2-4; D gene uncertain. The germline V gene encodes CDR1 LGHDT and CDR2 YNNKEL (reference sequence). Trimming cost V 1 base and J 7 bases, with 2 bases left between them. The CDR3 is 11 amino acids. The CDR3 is CASSQANIQYF. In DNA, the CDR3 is TGTGCCAGCAGCCAAGCGAACATTCAGTACTTC.

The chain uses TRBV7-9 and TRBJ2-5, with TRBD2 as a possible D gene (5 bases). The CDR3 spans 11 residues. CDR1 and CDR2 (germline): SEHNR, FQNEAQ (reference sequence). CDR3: CSGESGETQYF. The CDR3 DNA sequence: TGTTCCGGGGAATCGGGAGAGACCCAGTACTTC.

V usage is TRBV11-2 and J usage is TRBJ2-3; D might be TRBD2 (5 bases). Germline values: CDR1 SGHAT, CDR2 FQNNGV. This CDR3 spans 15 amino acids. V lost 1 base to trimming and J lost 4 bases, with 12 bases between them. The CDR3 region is CASSLVVLVSDTQYF. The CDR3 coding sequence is TGTGCCAGCAGCTTAGTGGTACTAGTATCAGATACGCAGTATTTT.

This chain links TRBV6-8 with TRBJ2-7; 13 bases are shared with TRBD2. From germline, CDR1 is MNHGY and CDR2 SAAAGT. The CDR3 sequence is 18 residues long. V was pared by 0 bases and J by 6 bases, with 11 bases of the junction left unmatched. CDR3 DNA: TGTGCCAGCAGTTACTCGACTAGCGGGAGGCCGACTTGGTTCGAGCAGTACTTC. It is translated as CASSYSTSGRPTWFEQYF.

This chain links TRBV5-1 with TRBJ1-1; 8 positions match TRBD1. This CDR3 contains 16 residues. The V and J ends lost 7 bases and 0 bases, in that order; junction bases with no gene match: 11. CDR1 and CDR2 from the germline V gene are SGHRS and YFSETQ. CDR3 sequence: CASSEGQGSMNTEAFF. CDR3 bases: TGCGCCAGCTCGGAAGGACAGGGCTCGATGAACACTGAAGCTTTCTTT.

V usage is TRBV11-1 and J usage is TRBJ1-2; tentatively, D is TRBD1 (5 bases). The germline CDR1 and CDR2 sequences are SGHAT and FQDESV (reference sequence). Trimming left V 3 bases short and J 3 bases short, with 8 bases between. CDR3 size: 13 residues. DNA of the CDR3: TGTGCCAGCAGCTTTGGAGGGGACTATGGCTACACCTTC. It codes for CASSFGGDYGYTF. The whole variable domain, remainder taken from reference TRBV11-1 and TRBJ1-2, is EAEVAQSPRYKITEKSQAVAFWCDPISGHATLYWYRQILGQGPELLVQFQDESVVDDSQLPKDRFSAERLKGVDSTLKIQPAELGDSAMYLCASSFGGDYGYTFGSGTRLTVV.

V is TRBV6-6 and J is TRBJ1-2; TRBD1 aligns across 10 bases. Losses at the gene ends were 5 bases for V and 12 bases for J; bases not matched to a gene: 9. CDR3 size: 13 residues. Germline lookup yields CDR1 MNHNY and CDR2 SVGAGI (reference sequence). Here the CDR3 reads CASSRPGQGIDTF. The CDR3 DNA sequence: TGTGCCAGCAGTCGCCCGGGACAGGGGATTGACACCTTC.

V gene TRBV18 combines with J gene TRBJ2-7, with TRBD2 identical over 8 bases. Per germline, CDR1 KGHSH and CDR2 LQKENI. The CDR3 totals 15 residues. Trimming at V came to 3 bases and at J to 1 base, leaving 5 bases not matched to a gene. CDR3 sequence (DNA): TGTGCCAGCTCACCGAGCGGGAGAGGTTCCTACGAGCAGTACTTC. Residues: CASSPSGRGSYEQYF. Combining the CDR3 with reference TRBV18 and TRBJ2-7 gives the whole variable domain NAGVMQNPRHLVRRRGQEARLRCSPMKGHSHVYWYRQLPEEGLKFMVYLQKENIIDESGMPKERFSAEFPKEGPSILRIQQVVRGDSAAYFCASSPSGRGSYEQYFGPGTRLTVT.

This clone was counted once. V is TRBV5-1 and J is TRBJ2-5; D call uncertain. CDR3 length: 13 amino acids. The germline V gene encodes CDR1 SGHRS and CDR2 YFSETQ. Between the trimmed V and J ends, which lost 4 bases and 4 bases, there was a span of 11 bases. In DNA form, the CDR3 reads TGCGCCAGCAGCCCCCATTCGGGAGAGACCCAGTACTTC. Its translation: CASSPHSGETQYF. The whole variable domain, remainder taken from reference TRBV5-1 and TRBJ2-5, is KAGVTQTPRYLIKTRGQQVTLSCSPISGHRSVSWYQQTPGQGLQFLFEYFSETQRNKGNFPGRFSGRQFSNSRSEMNVSTLELGDSALYLCASSPHSGETQYFGPGTRLLVL.